This T cell receptor beta chain was observed in a study of blood T cell repertoires in COVID-19. How the authors handled the data: Amplified reference gene primers provided the basis for estimating nucleated cell counts. Sequenced by immunoSEQ multiplex PCR; TCRdb stores in-frame clones only, minus some. The V and J calls and clone size are taken from that table; D and trimming were inferred from the DNA. The repertoire holds approximately 300,000 clones, more than 90% seen once, with roughly 2.6% in the top ten. Two consecutive negative NP/OP PCR tests, clearance, or resolved symptoms defined Cohort 3 recovery. V shed 3 bases, J shed 0 bases, and the junction held 5 bases outside the gene matches. The CDR3 is made up of 14 amino acids. Germline CDR1 reads SQVTM; CDR2 reads ANQGSEA. This clone occurred once.

The source material was PBMCs or T cells enriched from blood (not recorded which). The chain is built from TRBV29-1 and TRBJ2-7; 7 nucleotides agree with TRBD2. The receptor's source is a man between 60 and 70 years old who had recovered from COVID-19. As DNA, the CDR3 is TGCAGCGTTGATCTAGGGAGGGGCTCCTACGAGCAGTACTTC. As protein: CSVDLGRGSYEQYF.